These 26 T cell receptor beta chains share one sample of origin, sequenced in a study of blood T cell repertoires in COVID-19. The repertoire was sequenced with immunoSEQ multiplex PCR; TCRdb's copy has only in-frame clones and lacks some. Here the sample spans more than 200,000 clones, about 90% being singletons. The sample consisted of PBMCs or T cells enriched from blood (not recorded which). The origin of the receptors is a woman between 25 and 40 years old with acute COVID-19.

V gene TRBV28 combines with J gene TRBJ1-4; TRBD1 agrees at 7 bases. V lost 4 bases, J lost 4 bases, and 9 bases stayed unmatched. This CDR3 is built from 16 residues. The germline CDR1 and CDR2 sequences are MDHEN and SYDVKM. Here the CDR3 reads CASSSYRAGGNEKLFF. CDR3 in DNA: TGTGCCAGCAGTTCTTACAGGGCAGGGGGTAATGAAAAACTGTTTTTT.

The J gene is TRBJ1-2, the V gene TRBV28; D perhaps matches TRBD1 (5 bases). V was pared by 7 bases and J by 3 bases, with 15 bases between. Germline V gene lookup returns CDR1 MDHEN and CDR2 SYDVKM. The CDR3 has 14 residues. This CDR3 is CASKPPGDYYGYTF. CDR3 DNA: TGTGCCAGCAAACCACCGGGGGACTACTATGGCTACACCTTC.

V is TRBV28 and J is TRBJ1-5; tentative D call: TRBD1 (5 bases). Germline CDR1 MDHEN, CDR2 SYDVKM. Trimming cost V 2 bases and J 3 bases, with 14 bases left between them. This CDR3 region has 16 residues. The CDR3 reads CASSLETRVPNQPQHF. The CDR3 nucleotides read TGTGCCAGCAGTTTAGAAACCAGGGTCCCCAATCAGCCCCAGCATTTT. The full variable domain, with the rest looked up from reference TRBV28 and TRBJ1-5, is DVKVTQSSRYLVKRTGEKVFLECVQDMDHENMFWYRQDPGLGLRLIYFSYDVKMKEKGDIPEGYSVSREKKERFSLILESASTNQTSMYLCASSLETRVPNQPQHFGDGTRLSIL.

The chain joins TRBV2 to TRBJ1-6, with 7 nucleotides matching TRBD1. The CDR3 is made up of 13 amino acids. J was trimmed by 10 bases and V by 8 bases; bases with no gene match: 8. Germline-derived CDR1 and CDR2 are SNHLY and FYNNEI. The DNA of the CDR3 is TGTGCCAGCGCTGAGGGGGCAAGATCACCCCTCCACTTT. Translating it yields CASAEGARSPLHF.

The table lists this clone with a few counts. The chain links TRBV6-5 to TRBJ2-7; 12 bases fit TRBD1. V lost 8 bases to trimming and J lost 2 bases; unmatched junction nucleotides: 1. The germline V gene has CDR1 MNHEY and CDR2 SVGAGI. This CDR3 is built from 13 residues. For the CDR3, the DNA is TGTGCCAGCCGGGACAGGGGGCCCTACGAGCAGTACTTC. Translating it yields CASRDRGPYEQYF.

V is TRBV28 and J is TRBJ2-3; D gene uncertain. Trimming cost V 6 bases and J 0 bases, with 7 bases left between them. This CDR3 is 13 amino acids long. The germline gives CDR1 MDHEN, CDR2 SYDVKM. CDR3 coding DNA: TGTGCCAGCAGATACTCAAGCACAGATACGCAGTATTTT. It encodes CASRYSSTDTQYF.

This clone was seen just once. The V call is TRBV7-9, the J call TRBJ1-2; the D gene is possibly TRBD1 (5 bases). The V end lost 7 bases, the J end lost 7 bases, and 19 bases lay between the germline ends. Germline CDR1 reads SEHNR; CDR2 reads FQNEAQ (reference sequence). The CDR3 totals 14 residues. This CDR3 reads CASTNGRMGGGYTF. In DNA, the CDR3 is TGTGCCAGCACCAACGGACGGATGGGGGGTGGCTACACCTTC.

This clone appeared a single time. The gene calls are TRBV29-1 and TRBJ2-1; 9 nucleotides line up with TRBD2. Trimming took 5 bases from V and 6 from J; bases not matched to a gene: 8. From germline, CDR1 is SQVTM and CDR2 ANQGSEA. The CDR3 runs 14 residues. CDR3 sequence (DNA): TGCAGCGTTCGTTTCGGTAGCGGGGGCAATGAGCAGTTCTTC. It translates to CSVRFGSGGNEQFF.

The chain is built from TRBV18 and TRBJ2-1; D not resolved. The V and J ends lost 6 bases and 2 bases respectively, with 11 bases between them. The CDR3 totals 14 residues. Per the germline V gene, CDR1 is KGHSH and CDR2 is LQKENI. As DNA, the CDR3 is TGTGCCAGCTCGCCATCTGAGGCCTACAATGAGCAGTTCTTC. It translates to CASSPSEAYNEQFF.

This chain links TRBV9 with TRBJ2-3, with no clear D. From germline, CDR1 is SGDLS and CDR2 YYNGEE. CDR3 length: 13 amino acids. V was trimmed by 3 bases and J by 7 bases, leaving 12 bases between them. Written as DNA, the CDR3 is TGTGCCAGCAGCGATTCCCCATCTAATACGCAGTATTTT. Protein product: CASSDSPSNTQYF. The full variable domain, with the rest looked up from reference TRBV9 and TRBJ2-3, is DSGVTQTPKHLITATGQRVTLRCSPRSGDLSVYWYQQSLDQGLQFLIQYYNGEERAKGNILERFSAQQFPDLHSELNLSSLELGDSALYFCASSDSPSNTQYFGPGTRLTVL.

V gene TRBV5-4 combines with J gene TRBJ2-3; D might be TRBD2 (5 bases). The V end was cut by 0 bases, the J end by 2 bases, with 10 bases between. This CDR3 has 15 amino acids. The V gene's germline CDR1 is SGHNT and CDR2 YYREEE (reference sequence). This CDR3 reads CASSLGTGNTDTQYF. CDR3 DNA: TGTGCCAGCAGCTTGGGAACGGGGAACACAGATACGCAGTATTTT.

This chain links TRBV3-1 (or the pseudogene TRBV3-2) with TRBJ2-2, with unresolved D. This CDR3 spans 15 amino acids. CDR1 and CDR2 (germline): LGHDT, YNNKEL (reference sequence). Trimming left V 4 bases short and J 5 bases short, with 14 bases between. DNA for the CDR3: TGTGCCAGCAGCCGAGTTAGCTCTGGAACCGGGGAGCTGTTTTTT. It is translated as CASSRVSSGTGELFF.

This chain joins TRBV30 and TRBJ2-1; 7 positions match TRBD1. This CDR3 comprises 14 residues. Germline trimming cut 3 bases from V and 0 bases from J; bases unmatched to any gene: 2. Germline lookup yields CDR1 GTSNPN and CDR2 SVGIG (reference sequence). This CDR3 is CAWSRGSSYNEQFF. In DNA, the CDR3 is TGTGCCTGGAGCAGGGGGAGCTCCTACAATGAGCAGTTCTTC.

This chain connects TRBV11-3 to TRBJ2-2; perhaps TRBD1 as D (5 bases). Trimming shortened V by 2 bases and J by 0 bases, and 7 bases separated the two germline ends. The CDR3 totals 15 residues. Per germline, CDR1 SGHNT and CDR2 YENEEA. This chain's CDR3 is CASSLSRANTGELFF. In DNA, the CDR3 is TGTGCCAGCAGCTTATCCAGGGCGAACACCGGGGAGCTGTTTTTT.

The chain is built from TRBV2 and TRBJ1-5; 8 bases map to TRBD1. V dropped 8 bases and J dropped 0; count of bases not matched to a gene: 12. The CDR3 runs 17 residues. Germline values: CDR1 SNHLY, CDR2 FYNNEI. The CDR3 DNA is TGTGCCAGCCAAGGACAGGGAAGTGGGCATAGCAATCAGCCCCAGCATTTT. Its protein is CASQGQGSGHSNQPQHF.

The chain carries TRBV11-3 and TRBJ2-1, with D hard to call. The ends were cut back, 2 bases at V and 8 bases at J, with 10 bases in the middle. The CDR3 runs to 13 residues. Germline CDR1 reads SGHNT; CDR2 reads YENEEA. The CDR3 DNA reads as TGTGCCAGCAGCTTAAAAGGAGTTGATGAGCAGTTCTTC. Its protein is CASSLKGVDEQFF. The complete variable domain, with remaining parts taken from reference TRBV11-3 and TRBJ2-1, reads EAGVVQSPRYKIIEKKQPVAFWCNPISGHNTLYWYLQNLGQGPELLIRYENEEAVDDSQLPKDRFSAERLKGVDSTLKIQPAELGDSAVYLCASSLKGVDEQFFGPGTRLTVL.

The genes are TRBV7-2 and TRBJ1-2; 9 positions agree with TRBD1. V shed 2 bases, J shed 8 bases, and the junction held 6 bases outside the gene matches. The CDR3 is made up of 14 amino acids. CDR1 is SGHTA and CDR2 is FQGNSA in the germline V gene. The CDR3 sequence: CASSLYGTGQGYTF. The CDR3 nucleotides are TGTGCCAGCAGCTTATACGGGACAGGGCAAGGCTACACCTTC.

In its sample, this clone was seen a few times. The V gene is TRBV7-2, the J gene TRBJ2-7; 8 bases match TRBD2. The CDR3 covers 15 residues. Germline-derived CDR1 and CDR2 are SGHTA and FQGNSA. V trimming: 5 bases; J trimming: 9 bases; junction bases outside the gene matches: 15. The DNA for the CDR3 is TGTGCCAGCAGCCGGGAGGGGGGCCTCCGTATCGGGCAGTACTTC. It is translated as CASSREGGLRIGQYF.

The chain links TRBV28 to TRBJ1-5, with D possibly being TRBD1 (5 bases). The CDR3 extends over 12 amino acids. The germline V and J ends were trimmed by 6 bases and 15 bases, with 18 bases remaining between them. Germline loops: CDR1 MDHEN, CDR2 SYDVKM. The CDR3 protein is CASSLRQKAWHF. The CDR3 DNA follows: TGTGCCAGCAGCCTTCGACAGAAGGCTTGGCATTTT.

This chain joins TRBV6-4 and TRBJ2-6, with 7 bases fitting TRBD2. The length of the CDR3 is 17 residues. Germline CDR1 and CDR2: MRHNA and SNTAGT. V lost 8 bases and J lost 0; bases outside the gene matches: 10. The CDR3 nucleotides read TGTGCCAGCGGGGCCGGGACTACCAGCTCTGGGGCCAACGTCCTGACTTTC. Residues: CASGAGTTSSGANVLTF.

This chain joins TRBV7-2 and TRBJ2-1; 8 nucleotides align to TRBD2. J gave up 9 bases and V 4 bases, and 14 bases lay outside the gene matches. The CDR3 loop spans 16 amino acids. Per the germline V gene, CDR1 is SGHTA and CDR2 is FQGNSA. Written as DNA, the CDR3 is TGTGCCAGCAGCTCCGGGGGGGTTAAGGCGGGGACTGAGCAGTTCTTC. This codes for CASSSGGVKAGTEQFF.

The J gene is TRBJ2-2, the V gene TRBV6-5; the D gene is possibly TRBD2 (6 bases). V was clipped by 8 bases and J by 0 bases, with 13 bases between them. The length of the CDR3 is 15 residues. Germline V gives CDR1 MNHEY, CDR2 SVGAGI. CDR3 sequence (DNA): TGTGCCAGCGCATTAAGCGGGTCGAACACCGGGGAGCTGTTTTTT. It codes for CASALSGSNTGELFF.

This chain connects TRBV5-4 to TRBJ2-7; TRBD1 agrees at 10 bases. After removal of 4 bases from V and 3 bases from J, the junction contained 4 bases not matched to a gene. CDR3 length equals 14 residues. Germline V lookup: CDR1 SGHNT, CDR2 YYREEE (reference sequence). The CDR3 DNA reads TGTGCCAGCAGCCCGGGACAGGGGATCTACGAGCAGTACTTC. It encodes CASSPGQGIYEQYF.

This chain joins TRBV18 and TRBJ2-4, with 12 positions matching TRBD1. Germline trimming cut 1 base from V and 5 bases from J; bases unmatched to any gene: 6. In germline, CDR1 is KGHSH, CDR2 LQKENI. The CDR3 has 17 amino acids. The CDR3 sequence is CASSPLPGQGAQNIQYF. CDR3 sequence (DNA): TGTGCCAGCTCACCACTGCCGGGACAGGGGGCTCAAAACATTCAGTACTTC.

The rearrangement joins TRBV18 to TRBJ2-2; no clear D. V gave up 5 bases and J gave up 0 bases, with 13 bases separating them. The germline V gene encodes CDR1 KGHSH and CDR2 LQKENI. CDR3 size: 16 residues. The CDR3 nucleotides are TGTGCCAGCTCATCTTACAGCTTCTCGAACACCGGGGAGCTGTTTTTT. Translation gives CASSSYSFSNTGELFF.

The chain uses TRBV4-1 and TRBJ2-2, with TRBD2 matching over 14 bases. Germline CDR1 reads MGHRA; CDR2 reads YSYEKL. Germline trimming cut 2 bases from V and 6 bases from J; bases unmatched to any gene: 11. The CDR3 totals 19 residues. The CDR3 region is CASSQPGLAGAGVAGELFF. CDR3 coding DNA: TGCGCCAGCAGCCAACCGGGACTAGCGGGAGCTGGTGTGGCCGGGGAGCTGTTTTTT.